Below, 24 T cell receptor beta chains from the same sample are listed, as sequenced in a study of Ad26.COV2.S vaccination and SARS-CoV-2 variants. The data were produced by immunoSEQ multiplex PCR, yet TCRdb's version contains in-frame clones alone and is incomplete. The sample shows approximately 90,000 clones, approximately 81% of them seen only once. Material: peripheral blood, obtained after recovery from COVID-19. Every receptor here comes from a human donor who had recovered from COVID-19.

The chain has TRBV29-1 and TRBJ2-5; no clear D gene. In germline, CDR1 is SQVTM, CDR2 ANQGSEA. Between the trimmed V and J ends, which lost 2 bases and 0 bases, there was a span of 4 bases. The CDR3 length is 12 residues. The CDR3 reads CSVEKNQETQYF. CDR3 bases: TGCAGCGTTGAAAAAAACCAAGAGACCCAGTACTTC.

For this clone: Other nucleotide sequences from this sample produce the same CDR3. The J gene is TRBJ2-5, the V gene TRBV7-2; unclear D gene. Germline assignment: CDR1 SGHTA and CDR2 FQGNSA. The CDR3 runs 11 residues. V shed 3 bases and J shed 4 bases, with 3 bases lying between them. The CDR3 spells CASSFRETQYF. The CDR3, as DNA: TGTGCCAGCAGCTTTAGAGAGACCCAGTACTTC. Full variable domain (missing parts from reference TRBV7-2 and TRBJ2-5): GAGVSQSPSNKVTEKGKDVELRCDPISGHTALYWYRQSLGQGLEFLIYFQGNSAPDKSGLPSDRFSAERTGGSVSTLTIQRTQQEDSAVYLCASSFRETQYFGPGTRLLVL.

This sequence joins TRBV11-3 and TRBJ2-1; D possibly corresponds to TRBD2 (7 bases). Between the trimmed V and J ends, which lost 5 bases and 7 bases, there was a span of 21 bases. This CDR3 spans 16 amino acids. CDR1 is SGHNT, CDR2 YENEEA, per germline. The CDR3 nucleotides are TGTGCCAGCAGCCCGCGTGGGCGGGGGCTTGAGAATGAGCAGTTCTTC. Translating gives CASSPRGRGLENEQFF. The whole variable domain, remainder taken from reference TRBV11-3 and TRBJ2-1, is EAGVVQSPRYKIIEKKQPVAFWCNPISGHNTLYWYLQNLGQGPELLIRYENEEAVDDSQLPKDRFSAERLKGVDSTLKIQPAELGDSAVYLCASSPRGRGLENEQFFGPGTRLTVL.

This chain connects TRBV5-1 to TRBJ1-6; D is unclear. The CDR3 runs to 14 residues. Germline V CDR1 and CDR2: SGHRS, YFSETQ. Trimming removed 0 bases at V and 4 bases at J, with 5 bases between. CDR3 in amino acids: CASSLGGYNSPLHF. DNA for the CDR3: TGCGCCAGCAGCTTGGGTGGTTATAATTCACCCCTCCACTTT.

CDR3 amino acids: CASSPGTSGALIYEQYF. In DNA, the CDR3 is TGTGCCAGCAGCCCCGGGACTAGCGGGGCACTAATCTACGAGCAGTACTTC. V and J are TRBV7-8 and TRBJ2-7; TRBD2 matches at 13 bases. CDR1 and CDR2 (germline): SGHVS, FQNEAQ. The CDR3 loop spans 17 amino acids. Germline trimming cut 5 bases from V and 3 bases from J; bases unmatched to any gene: 10.

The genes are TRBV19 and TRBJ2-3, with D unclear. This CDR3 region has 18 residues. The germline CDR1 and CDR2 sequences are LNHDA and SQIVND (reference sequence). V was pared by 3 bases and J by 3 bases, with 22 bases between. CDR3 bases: TGTGCCAGTAGTATTAATTATGGATCAGCCGGGCAGACAGATACGCAGTATTTT. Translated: CASSINYGSAGQTDTQYF.

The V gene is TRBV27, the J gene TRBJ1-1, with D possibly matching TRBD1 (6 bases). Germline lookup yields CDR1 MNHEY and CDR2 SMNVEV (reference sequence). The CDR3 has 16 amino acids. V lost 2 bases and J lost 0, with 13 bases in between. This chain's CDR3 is CASSLRLGGMNTEAFF. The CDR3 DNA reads TGTGCCAGCAGTTTACGATTGGGGGGCATGAACACTGAAGCTTTCTTT.

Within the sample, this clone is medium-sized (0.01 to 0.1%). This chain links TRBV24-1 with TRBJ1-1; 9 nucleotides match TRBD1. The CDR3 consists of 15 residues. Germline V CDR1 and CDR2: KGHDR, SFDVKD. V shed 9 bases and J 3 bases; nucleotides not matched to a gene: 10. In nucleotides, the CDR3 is TGTGCCACCGCCTCGGGACAGGGCTCGGACACTGAAGCTTTCTTT. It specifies CATASGQGSDTEAFF.

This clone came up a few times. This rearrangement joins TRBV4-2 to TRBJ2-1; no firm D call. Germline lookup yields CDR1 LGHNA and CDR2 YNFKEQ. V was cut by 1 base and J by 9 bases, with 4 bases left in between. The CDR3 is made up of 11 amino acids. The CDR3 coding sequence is TGTGCCAGCAGCCAAGGAATTGAGCAGTTCTTC. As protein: CASSQGIEQFF.

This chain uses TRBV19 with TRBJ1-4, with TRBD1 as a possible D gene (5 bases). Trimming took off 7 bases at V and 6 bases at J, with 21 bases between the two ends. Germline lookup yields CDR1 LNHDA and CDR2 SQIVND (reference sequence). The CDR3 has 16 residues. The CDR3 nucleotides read TGTGCCAGTACCTCTCGAACGAGGGGAATGGATGAAAAACTGTTTTTT. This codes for CASTSRTRGMDEKLFF. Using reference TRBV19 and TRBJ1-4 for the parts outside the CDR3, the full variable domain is DGGITQSPKYLFRKEGQNVTLSCEQNLNHDAMYWYRQDPGQGLRLIYYSQIVNDFQKGDIAEGYSVSREKKESFPLTVTSAQKNPTAFYLCASTSRTRGMDEKLFFGSGTQLSVL.

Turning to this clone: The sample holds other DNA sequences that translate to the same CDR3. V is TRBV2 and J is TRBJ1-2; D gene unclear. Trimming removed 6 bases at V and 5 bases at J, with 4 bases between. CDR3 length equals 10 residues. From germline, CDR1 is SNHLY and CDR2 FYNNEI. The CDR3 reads CASREYGYTF. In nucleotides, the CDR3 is TGTGCCAGCAGGGAATATGGCTACACCTTC.

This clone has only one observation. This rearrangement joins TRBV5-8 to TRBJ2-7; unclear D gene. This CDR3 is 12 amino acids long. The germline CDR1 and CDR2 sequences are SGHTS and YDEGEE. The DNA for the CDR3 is TGTACTTCAGCTTTCCCATTTTCCGAGCAGTACTTC. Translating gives CTSAFPFSEQYF.

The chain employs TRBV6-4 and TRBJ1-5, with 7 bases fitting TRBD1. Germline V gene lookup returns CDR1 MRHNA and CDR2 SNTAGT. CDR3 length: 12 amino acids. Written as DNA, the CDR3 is TGTGGAAACAGGGGAAACAATCAGCCCCAGCATTTT. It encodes CGNRGNNQPQHF.

The CDR3 loop reads CASSLTGYTQYF. In DNA form, the CDR3 reads TGTGCCAGCAGTTTGACGGGATATACGCAGTATTTT. This chain uses TRBV5-4 with TRBJ2-3, with TRBD2 as a possible D gene (5 bases). In germline, CDR1 is SGHNT, CDR2 YYREEE (reference sequence). Trimming took off 5 bases at V and 7 bases at J, with 11 bases between the two ends. CDR3 size: 12 residues. The full variable domain, rest sourced from reference TRBV5-4 and TRBJ2-3, is ETGVTQSPTHLIKTRGQQVTLRCSSQSGHNTVSWYQQALGQGPQFIFQYYREEENGRGNFPPRFSGLQFPNYSSELNVNALELDDSALYLCASSLTGYTQYFGPGTRLTVL.

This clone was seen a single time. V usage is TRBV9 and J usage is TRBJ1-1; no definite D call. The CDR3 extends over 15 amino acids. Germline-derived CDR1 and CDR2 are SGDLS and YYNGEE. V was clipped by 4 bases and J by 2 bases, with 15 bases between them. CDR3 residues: CASSIKTGPNTEAFF. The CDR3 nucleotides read TGTGCCAGCAGCATTAAGACGGGTCCCAACACTGAAGCTTTCTTT. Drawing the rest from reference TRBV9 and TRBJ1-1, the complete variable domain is DSGVTQTPKHLITATGQRVTLRCSPRSGDLSVYWYQQSLDQGLQFLIQYYNGEERAKGNILERFSAQQFPDLHSELNLSSLELGDSALYFCASSIKTGPNTEAFFGQGTRLTVV.

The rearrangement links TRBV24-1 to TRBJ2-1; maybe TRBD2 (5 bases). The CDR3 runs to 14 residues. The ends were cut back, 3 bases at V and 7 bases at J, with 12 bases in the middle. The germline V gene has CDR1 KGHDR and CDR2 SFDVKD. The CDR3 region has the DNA TGTGCCACCAGTGATCCGGGTCCGGGGAATGAGCAGTTCTTC. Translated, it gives CATSDPGPGNEQFF.

CDR3 DNA sequence: TGTGCCAGCAGTTTCCCTTACGAAAAACTGTTTTTT. Residues: CASSFPYEKLFF. The rearrangement joins TRBV28 to TRBJ1-4; no firm D call. V lost 3 bases and J lost 8, with 7 bases in between. The germline CDR1 and CDR2 sequences are MDHEN and SYDVKM. CDR3 size: 12 residues.

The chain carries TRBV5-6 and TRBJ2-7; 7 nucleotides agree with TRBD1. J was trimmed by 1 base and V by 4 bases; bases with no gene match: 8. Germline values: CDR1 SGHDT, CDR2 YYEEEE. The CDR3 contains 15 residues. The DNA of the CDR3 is TGTGCCAGCAGCGCCGGACAGGTAGTGTCCTACGAGCAGTACTTC. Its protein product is CASSAGQVVSYEQYF. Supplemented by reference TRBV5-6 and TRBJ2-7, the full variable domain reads DAGVTQSPTHLIKTRGQQVTLRCSPKSGHDTVSWYQQALGQGPQFIFQYYEEEERQRGNFPDRFSGHQFPNYSSELNVNALLLGDSALYLCASSAGQVVSYEQYFGPGTRLTVT.

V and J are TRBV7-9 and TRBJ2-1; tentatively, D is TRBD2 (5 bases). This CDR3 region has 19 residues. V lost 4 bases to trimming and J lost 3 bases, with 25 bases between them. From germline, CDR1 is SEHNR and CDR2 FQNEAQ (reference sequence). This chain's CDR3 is CASSSGRWSAALGYNEQFF. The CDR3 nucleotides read TGTGCCAGCAGCTCAGGTCGGTGGTCAGCGGCCCTGGGCTACAATGAGCAGTTCTTC. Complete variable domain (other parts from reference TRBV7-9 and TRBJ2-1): DTGVSQNPRHKITKRGQNVTFRCDPISEHNRLYWYRQTLGQGPEFLTYFQNEAQLEKSRLLSDRFSAERPKGSFSTLEIQRTEQGDSAMYLCASSSGRWSAALGYNEQFFGPGTRLTVL.

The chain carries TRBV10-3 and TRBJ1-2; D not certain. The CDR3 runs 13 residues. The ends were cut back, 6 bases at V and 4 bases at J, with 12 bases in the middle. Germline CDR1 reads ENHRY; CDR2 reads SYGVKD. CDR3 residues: CAIRTEKIYGYTF. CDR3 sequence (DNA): TGTGCCATCAGGACGGAGAAGATCTATGGCTACACCTTC.

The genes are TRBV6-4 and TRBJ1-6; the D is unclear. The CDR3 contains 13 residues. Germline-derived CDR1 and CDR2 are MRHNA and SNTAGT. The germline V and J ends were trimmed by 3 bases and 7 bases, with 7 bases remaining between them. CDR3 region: CASSETSNSPLHF. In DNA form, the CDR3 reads TGTGCCAGCAGTGAAACGAGCAATTCACCCCTCCACTTT.

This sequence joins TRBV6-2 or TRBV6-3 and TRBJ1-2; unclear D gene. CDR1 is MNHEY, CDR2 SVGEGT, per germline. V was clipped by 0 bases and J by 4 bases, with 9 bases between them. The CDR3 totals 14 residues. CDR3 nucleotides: TGTGCCAGCAGTTACTCAGGACCTCGCTATGGCTACACCTTC. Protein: CASSYSGPRYGYTF.

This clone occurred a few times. CDR3 bases: TGTGCCAGCACGAGACAGGGGAGCACCGGGGAGCTGTTTTTT. Translated: CASTRQGSTGELFF. This chain links TRBV4-2 with TRBJ2-2, with 8 bases aligning to TRBD1. CDR1 and CDR2 (germline): LGHNA, YNFKEQ. The CDR3 contains 14 residues. Germline trimming cut 7 bases from V and 4 bases from J; bases unmatched to any gene: 5.

The CDR3 is CASSFQGRSGELFF. CDR3 sequence (DNA): TGTGCCAGCAGCTTTCAGGGACGATCCGGGGAGCTGTTTTTT. The rearrangement links TRBV11-3 to TRBJ2-2; TRBD1 or TRBD2 may be the D gene (5 bases each). CDR1 is SGHNT, CDR2 YENEEA, per germline. Trimming shortened V by 3 bases and J by 6 bases, and 11 bases separated the two germline ends. The CDR3 is 14 residues long. Based on the CDR3 plus reference TRBV11-3 and TRBJ2-2, the full variable domain is EAGVVQSPRYKIIEKKQPVAFWCNPISGHNTLYWYLQNLGQGPELLIRYENEEAVDDSQLPKDRFSAERLKGVDSTLKIQPAELGDSAVYLCASSFQGRSGELFFGEGSRLTVL.